A single sample gave rise to the 21 T cell receptor beta chains below, sequenced in a study of graft-versus-host responses after intestinal transplantation. Produced via immunoSEQ multiplex PCR; TCRdb's table is partial and in-frame only. The sample consists of about 97,000 clones, roughly 90% of them appearing once. Sequencing was performed on PBMCs, taken roughly 68 weeks after intestinal transplant. All receptors derive from a human patient who received an intestinal transplant, so some T cells may come from the graft donor.

The chain has TRBV11-2 and TRBJ2-5; 8 bases match TRBD1. The J call may be in error: the DNA end matches TRBJ2-7 better. CDR3 length: 15 amino acids. Germline loops: CDR1 SGHAT, CDR2 FQNNGV. Here the CDR3 reads CASSPPGTGGYEQYF. Here the CDR3 DNA reads TGTGCCAGCAGCCCTCCGGGGACAGGAGGCTACGAGCAGTACTTC.

The gene calls are TRBV18 and TRBJ1-3; D is perhaps TRBD1 (5 bases). Germline V gene data show CDR1 as KGHSH and CDR2 as LQKENI. The CDR3 runs 16 residues. Deletions cut 3 bases from V and 3 bases from J, with 15 bases between. CDR3 residues: CASSPTPGTDGNTIYF. CDR3 nucleotide sequence: TGTGCCAGCTCACCGACCCCCGGGACGGATGGAAACACCATATATTTT.

The rearrangement uses TRBV7-8 and TRBJ2-7; D is possibly TRBD2 (7 bases). V was cut by 5 bases and J by 6 bases, with 20 bases left in between. The CDR3 length is 15 residues. From germline, CDR1 is SGHVS and CDR2 FQNEAQ. CDR3 bases: TGTGCCAGCAGCCCCGAAGGGGGGGGTTTAGTCGAGCAGTACTTC. It encodes CASSPEGGGLVEQYF.

V and J are TRBV19 and TRBJ1-2; D is uncertain. Trimming removed 5 bases at V and 6 bases at J, with 10 bases between. Germline CDR1 and CDR2: LNHDA and SQIVND (reference sequence). The CDR3 runs 12 residues. The CDR3 DNA sequence: TGTGCCAGTAGTTGGTCGGCCAATGGCTACACCTTC. Translated, it gives CASSWSANGYTF.

The chain recombines TRBV7-2 with TRBJ1-1; D unclear. The ends were cut back, 3 bases at V and 2 bases at J, with 13 bases in the middle. The germline V gene has CDR1 SGHTA and CDR2 FQGNSA. The CDR3 loop spans 15 amino acids. This CDR3 reads CASSLASGLNTEAFF. The CDR3 coding sequence is TGTGCCAGCAGCTTGGCCAGTGGGTTAAACACTGAAGCTTTCTTT.

This chain joins TRBV6-5 and TRBJ2-7; D is perhaps TRBD1 (5 bases). V lost 2 bases and J lost 1, with 9 bases in between. CDR3 length equals 14 residues. Germline V gene lookup returns CDR1 MNHEY and CDR2 SVGAGI. DNA for the CDR3: TGTGCCAGCAGTTACCTCCAGGGTTCCTACGAGCAGTACTTC. Its protein is CASSYLQGSYEQYF.

This clone was seen a single time. CDR3 in amino acids: CASSWVPGAGELFF. Written as DNA, the CDR3 is TGTGCCAGCAGCTGGGTCCCGGGCGCCGGGGAGCTGTTTTTT. The chain has TRBV11-2 and TRBJ2-2, with D hard to call. Per germline, CDR1 SGHAT and CDR2 FQNNGV. Between the trimmed V and J ends, which lost 4 bases and 6 bases, there was a span of 12 bases. This CDR3 is built from 14 residues.

The gene calls are TRBV7-8 and TRBJ2-7; D gene uncertain. In germline, CDR1 is SGHVS, CDR2 FQNEAQ. The CDR3 has 12 residues. The V gene lost 5 bases and the J gene lost 4 bases, with 9 bases spanning the gap. CDR3 DNA: TGTGCCAGCAGCATACAAGGATACGAGCAGTACTTC. Its translation is CASSIQGYEQYF.

The V and J genes are TRBV6-5 and TRBJ2-7; D could derive from TRBD1 or TRBD2 (5 bases each). Germline CDR1 and CDR2: MNHEY and SVGAGI. The V end lost 0 bases, the J end lost 3 bases, and 9 bases lay between the germline ends. This CDR3 contains 14 residues. As DNA, the CDR3 is TGTGCCAGCAGTTACTCTACGGGGCGCTACGAGCAGTACTTC. This codes for CASSYSTGRYEQYF.

The chain is built from TRBV9 and TRBJ2-2; TRBD2 aligns across 9 bases. The CDR3 sequence is 15 residues long. Losses at the gene ends were 0 bases for V and 6 bases for J; bases not matched to a gene: 3. Germline CDR1 and CDR2: SGDLS and YYNGEE. The CDR3 here is CASSVEASGAGELFF. CDR3 nucleotide sequence: TGTGCCAGCAGCGTAGAAGCTAGCGGGGCCGGGGAGCTGTTTTTT. The whole variable domain, remainder taken from reference TRBV9 and TRBJ2-2, is DSGVTQTPKHLITATGQRVTLRCSPRSGDLSVYWYQQSLDQGLQFLIQYYNGEERAKGNILERFSAQQFPDLHSELNLSSLELGDSALYFCASSVEASGAGELFFGEGSRLTVL.

The chain links TRBV5-8 to TRBJ1-2; D unclear. The V end lost 0 bases, the J end lost 4 bases, and 7 bases lay between the germline ends. Germline V gene data show CDR1 as SGHTS and CDR2 as YDEGEE. The CDR3 extends over 13 amino acids. The CDR3 here is CASSLGTVYGYTF. The CDR3 bases are TGTGCCAGCAGCTTGGGAACGGTCTATGGCTACACCTTC.

This CDR3 reads CASSLNWGEAFF. In DNA, the CDR3 is TGCGCCAGCAGCTTGAACTGGGGTGAAGCTTTCTTT. J is TRBJ1-1 and V is TRBV5-1; D gene ambiguous. Trimming cost V 1 base and J 7 bases, with 8 bases left between them. CDR3 size: 12 residues. The germline V gene encodes CDR1 SGHRS and CDR2 YFSETQ.

A single count supports this clone. This rearrangement joins TRBV6-5 to TRBJ1-5; D is perhaps TRBD1 (6 bases). This CDR3 has 14 amino acids. CDR1 is MNHEY, CDR2 SVGAGI, per germline. V was clipped by 6 bases and J by 3 bases, with 12 bases between them. This CDR3 is CASRQTGFNQPQHF. DNA for the CDR3: TGTGCCAGCAGACAAACAGGGTTCAATCAGCCCCAGCATTTT.

CDR3 in amino acids: CASSPPDGDTGELFF. The CDR3 nucleotides read TGTGCCAGCAGCCCACCCGACGGTGACACCGGGGAGCTGTTTTTT. The J gene is TRBJ2-2, the V gene TRBV7-9; unclear D gene. V gave up 5 bases and J gave up 3 bases, with 13 bases separating them. This CDR3 is built from 15 residues. Germline-derived CDR1 and CDR2 are SEHNR and FQNEAQ (reference sequence).

V is TRBV18 and J is TRBJ1-2, with 7 bases matching TRBD1. This CDR3 contains 14 residues. The germline V gene encodes CDR1 KGHSH and CDR2 LQKENI. J lost 2 bases, V lost 6 bases, and 6 bases had no gene match. CDR3 in DNA: TGTGCCAGCTCCCCGACAGGGAACAACTATGGCTACACCTTC. Protein product: CASSPTGNNYGYTF.

V gene TRBV6-1 combines with J gene TRBJ2-2, with D tentatively TRBD1 or TRBD2 (5 bases each). CDR1 is MNHNS, CDR2 SASEGT, per germline. This CDR3 has 13 amino acids. The V end lost 7 bases, the J end lost 4 bases, and 10 bases lay between the germline ends. The CDR3 coding sequence is TGTGCCAGCACGGCAGGGACCACCGGGGAGCTGTTTTTT. This gives the protein CASTAGTTGELFF.

V and J are TRBV18 and TRBJ1-1, with a tentative D call TRBD1 (5 bases). Trimming removed 2 bases from V and 4 bases from J, with 11 bases in between. Germline-derived CDR1 and CDR2 are KGHSH and LQKENI. This CDR3 comprises 14 residues. For the CDR3, the DNA is TGTGCCAGCTCACCAGGGGCCCTGGGCACTGAAGCTTTCTTT. It specifies CASSPGALGTEAFF.

The V call is TRBV21-1, the J call TRBJ1-5. TRBV21-1 corresponds to a pseudogene. The CDR3 spans 14 residues. CDR3: CASSKAGGSQPQHF. The CDR3 region has the DNA TGTGCCAGCAGCAAAGCGGGGGGTAGCCAGCCCCAGCATTTT.

The V call is TRBV7-2, the J call TRBJ1-5; maybe TRBD1 (6 bases). Trimming cost V 5 bases and J 2 bases, with 13 bases left between them. CDR3 length equals 15 residues. The germline V gene has CDR1 SGHTA and CDR2 FQGNSA. CDR3 region: CASSLAAGGNQPQHF. CDR3 DNA sequence: TGTGCCAGCAGCCTCGCGGCAGGGGGCAATCAGCCCCAGCATTTT.

This clone was detected only a few times. The chain employs TRBV12-5 and TRBJ1-1; D unclear. V was clipped by 6 bases and J by 0 bases, with 2 bases between them. The CDR3 runs 11 residues. Germline loops: CDR1 LGHNT, CDR2 FRNRAP. The CDR3 bases are TGTGCTAGTGGATTGAACACTGAAGCTTTCTTT. Protein product: CASGLNTEAFF. The full variable domain, completed using reference TRBV12-5 and TRBJ1-1, is DARVTQTPRHKVTEMGQEVTMRCQPILGHNTVFWYRQTMMQGLELLAYFRNRAPLDDSGMPKDRFSAEMPDATLATLKIQPSEPRDSAVYFCASGLNTEAFFGQGTRLTVV.

The sample holds one count of this clone. The chain has TRBV10-3 and TRBJ2-3; 7 positions agree with TRBD2. CDR1 and CDR2 from the germline V gene are ENHRY and SYGVKD. Trimming removed 0 bases from V and 1 base from J; junction bases left unmatched: 1. CDR3 length: 15 residues. The CDR3: CAISESGGGTDTQYF. Here the CDR3 DNA reads TGTGCCATCAGTGAGTCGGGGGGGGGCACAGATACGCAGTATTTT.